This is a list of T cell receptor beta chains from one sample in a study of radiation and T cells in renal cell carcinoma. Here immunoSEQ multiplex PCR was the method, and the copy in TCRdb shows in-frame clones only, minus some. The table lists some 43,000 clones, about 82% of them singletons. The specimen comprised blood, sampled from a patient whose treatment included radiotherapy and nephrectomy. The receptors stem from a woman aged 70-85 years with renal cell carcinoma. Each CDR3 is given with its conserved first and last residue. A D gene is named only where the DNA matches it firmly. Size is omitted from some rows. Given values are once, few, many or a class for expanded clones.

clone size: NA
V gene: TRBV9
D gene: NA
J gene: TRBJ1-2
CDR3 DNA: TGTGCCAGCAGCGGAAACAGGTGGGATGGCTACACCTTC
CDR3 protein: CASSGNRWDGYTF

clone size: NA
V gene: TRBV7-8
D gene: NA
J gene: TRBJ1-5
CDR3 DNA: TGTGCCAGCAGCTTAGTTCCCAGCAATCAGCCCCAGCATTTT
CDR3 protein: CASSLVPSNQPQHF

clone size: NA
V gene: TRBV10-2
D gene: TRBD2
J gene: TRBJ2-1
CDR3 DNA: TGCGCCAGCACGGTGACTAGCGGATACAATGAGCAGTTCTTC
CDR3 protein: CASTVTSGYNEQFF

clone size: NA
V gene: TRBV19
D gene: NA
J gene: TRBJ1-5
CDR3 DNA: TGTGCCAGTAGTACCACTCGCGAACAGCCCCAGCATTTT
CDR3 protein: CASSTTREQPQHF

clone size: NA
V gene: TRBV19
D gene: TRBD1
J gene: TRBJ2-7
CDR3 DNA: TGTGCCAGTAGTACCCCCGGGGACAGGGTTTACGAGCAGTACTTC
CDR3 protein: CASSTPGDRVYEQYF

clone size: NA
V gene: TRBV6-5
D gene: NA
J gene: TRBJ2-3
CDR3 DNA: TGTGCCAGCAGTCGATCGACAGATACGCAGTATTTT
CDR3 protein: CASSRSTDTQYF

clone size: NA
V gene: TRBV25-1
D gene: NA
J gene: TRBJ2-7
CDR3 DNA: TGTGCCAGCAGTGAATATGGAGTCTTAAACTTC
CDR3 protein: CASSEYGVLNF

clone size: NA
V gene: TRBV7-9
D gene: NA
J gene: TRBJ1-2
CDR3 DNA: TGTGCCAGCAGCTTAGAGGGTTATGGCTACACCTTC
CDR3 protein: CASSLEGYGYTF

clone size: NA
V gene: TRBV4-2
D gene: NA
J gene: TRBJ2-1
CDR3 DNA: TGTGCCAGCAGCCAAGCCGGGGCCTACAATGAGCAGTTCTTC
CDR3 protein: CASSQAGAYNEQFF

clone size: NA
V gene: TRBV4-1
D gene: NA
J gene: TRBJ2-5
CDR3 DNA: TGCGCCAGCAGCCAAGATGGCCGGAGGGAGACCCAGTACTTC
CDR3 protein: CASSQDGRRETQYF

clone size: few
V gene: TRBV6-5
D gene: TRBD1
J gene: TRBJ1-6
CDR3 DNA: TGTGCCAGCAGCCCTACCGACAGGGGGCGTTCACCCCTCCACTTT
CDR3 protein: CASSPTDRGRSPLHF

clone size: NA
V gene: TRBV7-6
D gene: NA
J gene: TRBJ1-1
CDR3 DNA: TGTGCCAGCAGCTTTGAGGGGGGAGGCACTGAAGCTTTCTTT
CDR3 protein: CASSFEGGGTEAFF

clone size: NA
V gene: TRBV10-2
D gene: TRBD1
J gene: TRBJ1-2
CDR3 DNA: TGCGCCAGCAGCCCGACAGGGTCTCACTATGGCTACACCTTC
CDR3 protein: CASSPTGSHYGYTF

clone size: NA
V gene: TRBV14
D gene: NA
J gene: TRBJ2-1
CDR3 DNA: TGTGCCAGCAGCCAAATGGGACTGATCTACAATGAGCAGTTCTTC
CDR3 protein: CASSQMGLIYNEQFF

clone size: NA
V gene: TRBV19
D gene: TRBD1
J gene: TRBJ2-2
CDR3 DNA: TGTGCCAGTAGAAGACAGGGCTCCACTACCGGGGAGCTGTTTTTT
CDR3 protein: CASRRQGSTTGELFF

clone size: NA
V gene: TRBV4-1
D gene: NA
J gene: TRBJ2-1
CDR3 DNA: TGCGCCAGCAGGGCGGGTATAAGCTCCTACAATGAGCAGTTCTTC
CDR3 protein: CASRAGISSYNEQFF

clone size: NA
V gene: TRBV15
D gene: NA
J gene: TRBJ1-2
CDR3 DNA: TGTGCCACCAGCAGAGATAAGCCGGCCTATGGCTACACCTTC
CDR3 protein: CATSRDKPAYGYTF

clone size: NA
V gene: TRBV7-9
D gene: TRBD1
J gene: TRBJ2-5
CDR3 DNA: TGTGCCAGCAGGCCCCCCACGACAGGGCGGTGGGAGACCCAGTACTTC
CDR3 protein: CASRPPTTGRWETQYF

clone size: NA
V gene: TRBV5-1
D gene: NA
J gene: TRBJ1-1
CDR3 DNA: TGCGCCAGCAGCCCAAACGGGGGGTACAACACTGAAGCTTTCTTT
CDR3 protein: CASSPNGGYNTEAFF

clone size: NA
V gene: TRBV16
D gene: TRBD1
J gene: TRBJ1-6
CDR3 DNA: TGTGCCAGCCAATCGGGGACAGGGTCTTCACCCCTCCACTTT
CDR3 protein: CASQSGTGSSPLHF